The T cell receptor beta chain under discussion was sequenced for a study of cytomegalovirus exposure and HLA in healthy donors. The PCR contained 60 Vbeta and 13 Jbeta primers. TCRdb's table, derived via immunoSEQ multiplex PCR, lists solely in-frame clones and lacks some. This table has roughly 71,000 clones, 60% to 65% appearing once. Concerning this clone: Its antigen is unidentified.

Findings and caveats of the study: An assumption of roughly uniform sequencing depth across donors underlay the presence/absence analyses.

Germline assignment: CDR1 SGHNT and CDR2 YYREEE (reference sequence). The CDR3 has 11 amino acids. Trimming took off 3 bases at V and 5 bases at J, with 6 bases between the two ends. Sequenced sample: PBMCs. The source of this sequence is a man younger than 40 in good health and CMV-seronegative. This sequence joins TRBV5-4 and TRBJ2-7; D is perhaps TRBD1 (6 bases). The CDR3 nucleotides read TGTGCCAGCAGCTCAGGGGACGAGCAGTACTTC. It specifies CASSSGDEQYF.